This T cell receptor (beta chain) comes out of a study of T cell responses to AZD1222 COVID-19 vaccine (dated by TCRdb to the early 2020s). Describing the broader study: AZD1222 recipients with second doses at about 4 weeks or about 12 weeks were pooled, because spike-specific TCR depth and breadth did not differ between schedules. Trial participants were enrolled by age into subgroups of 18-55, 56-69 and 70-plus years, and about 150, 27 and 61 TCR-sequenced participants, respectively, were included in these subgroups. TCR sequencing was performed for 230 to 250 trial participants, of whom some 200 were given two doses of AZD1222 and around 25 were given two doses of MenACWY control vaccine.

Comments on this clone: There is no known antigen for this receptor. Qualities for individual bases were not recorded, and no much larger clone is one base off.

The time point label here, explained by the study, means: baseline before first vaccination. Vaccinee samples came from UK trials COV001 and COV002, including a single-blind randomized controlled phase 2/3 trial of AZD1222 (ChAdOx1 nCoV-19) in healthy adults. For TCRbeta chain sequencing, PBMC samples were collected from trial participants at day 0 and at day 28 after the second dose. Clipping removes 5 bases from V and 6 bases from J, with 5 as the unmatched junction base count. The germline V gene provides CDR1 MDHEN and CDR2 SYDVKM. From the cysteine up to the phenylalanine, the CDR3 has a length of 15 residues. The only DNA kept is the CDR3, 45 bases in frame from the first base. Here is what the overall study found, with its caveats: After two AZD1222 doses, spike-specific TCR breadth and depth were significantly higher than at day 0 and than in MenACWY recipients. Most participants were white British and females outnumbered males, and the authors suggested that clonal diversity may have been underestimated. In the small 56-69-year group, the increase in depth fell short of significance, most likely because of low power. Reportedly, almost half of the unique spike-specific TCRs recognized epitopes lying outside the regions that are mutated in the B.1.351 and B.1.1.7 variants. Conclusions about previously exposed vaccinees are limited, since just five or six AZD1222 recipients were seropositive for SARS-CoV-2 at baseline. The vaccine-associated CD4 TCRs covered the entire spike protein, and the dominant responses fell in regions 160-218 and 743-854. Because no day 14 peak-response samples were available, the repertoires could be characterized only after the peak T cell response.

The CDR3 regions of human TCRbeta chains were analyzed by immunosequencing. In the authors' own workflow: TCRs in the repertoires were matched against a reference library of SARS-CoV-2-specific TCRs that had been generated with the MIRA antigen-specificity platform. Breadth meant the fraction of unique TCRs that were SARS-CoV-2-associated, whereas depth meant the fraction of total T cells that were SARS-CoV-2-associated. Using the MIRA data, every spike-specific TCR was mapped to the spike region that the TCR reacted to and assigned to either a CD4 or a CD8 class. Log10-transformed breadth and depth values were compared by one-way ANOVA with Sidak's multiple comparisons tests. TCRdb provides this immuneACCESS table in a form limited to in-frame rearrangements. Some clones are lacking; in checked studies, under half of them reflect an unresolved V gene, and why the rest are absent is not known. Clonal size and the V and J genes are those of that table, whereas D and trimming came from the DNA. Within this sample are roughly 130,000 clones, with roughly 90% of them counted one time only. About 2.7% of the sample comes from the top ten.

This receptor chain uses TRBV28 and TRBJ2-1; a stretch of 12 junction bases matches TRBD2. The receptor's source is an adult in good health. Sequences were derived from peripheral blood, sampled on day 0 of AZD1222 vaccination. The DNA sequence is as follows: TGTGCCAGCAGTCCCGCGACTAGCGGGAGCAATGAGCAGTTCTTC. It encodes CASSPATSGSNEQFF. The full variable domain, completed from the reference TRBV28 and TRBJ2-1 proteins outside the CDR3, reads DVKVTQSSRYLVKRTGEKVFLECVQDMDHENMFWYRQDPGLGLRLIYFSYDVKMKEKGDIPEGYSVSREKKERFSLILESASTNQTSMYLCASSPATSGSNEQFFGPGTRLTVL.